The following is a T cell receptor (beta chain) sequence with its context. The study ran its PCR with 60 Vbeta and 13 Jbeta primers. Sequenced by immunoSEQ multiplex PCR; TCRdb stores in-frame clones only, minus some. This sample has approximately 130,000 clones, with around 86% found just once. The data belong to a study of cytomegalovirus exposure and HLA in healthy donors. The clonotype comes from a middle-aged woman in good health and CMV-seronegative. The source material was PBMCs.

Here the CDR3 reads CASSVRQGAGTEAFF. CDR3 nucleotide sequence: TGCGCCAGCAGTGTAAGACAGGGGGCGGGGACTGAAGCTTTCTTT. The chain couples TRBV10-1 to TRBJ1-1; 10 bases are a match to TRBD1. CDR3 size: 15 residues. The J segment lost 5 bases and the V segment lost 4 bases, leaving 7 bases of the junction unmatched. Germline CDR1 reads WNHNN; CDR2 reads SYGVQD (reference sequence).